The 7 T cell receptor beta chains below come from one sample, sequenced in a study of cytomegalovirus exposure and HLA in healthy donors. The PCR made use of 60 Vbeta and 13 Jbeta primers. Only in-frame clones appear in the TCRdb table, and some are missing; sequencing was by immunoSEQ multiplex PCR. The repertoire holds 150,000 to 200,000 clones, with roughly three quarters as singletons. The sample taken for sequencing was PBMCs. The source is a woman between 40 and 50 years old in good health and CMV-seronegative.

This clone was picked up one time. The V gene is TRBV19, the J gene TRBJ1-2; D might be TRBD1 (6 bases). Germline V gives CDR1 LNHDA, CDR2 SQIVND (reference sequence). The CDR3 consists of 13 residues. Trimming stripped 5 bases from V and 5 bases from J, with 12 bases between. DNA for the CDR3: TGTGCCAGTAGTCAGGGGCAGATATATGGCTACACCTTC. Residues: CASSQGQIYGYTF.

The chain employs TRBV7-2 and TRBJ1-2; D ambiguous. The ends were cut back, 3 bases at V and 7 bases at J, with 12 bases in the middle. Germline V gene sequence: CDR1 SGHTA, CDR2 FQGNSA. The CDR3 has 13 residues. The CDR3 bases are TGTGCCAGCAGCTTTGACTACAGCTTTGGCTACACCTTC. As protein: CASSFDYSFGYTF.

The rearrangement uses TRBV27 and TRBJ2-7; D possibly corresponds to TRBD2 (5 bases). The germline CDR1 and CDR2 sequences are MNHEY and SMNVEV (reference sequence). Between the trimmed V and J ends, which lost 3 bases and 1 base, there was a span of 13 bases. The CDR3 totals 15 residues. CDR3 coding DNA: TGTGCCAGCAGTTTCCACGGAGAGGGTTCCTACGAGCAGTACTTC. Amino acids: CASSFHGEGSYEQYF.

In this sample, this clone turned up once. The rearrangement joins TRBV4-3 to TRBJ2-1; 12 bases align to TRBD2. Trimming took 1 base from V and 10 from J; bases not matched to a gene: 5. The CDR3 spans 15 residues. Per germline, CDR1 LGHNA and CDR2 YSLEER. The CDR3 nucleotides read TGCGCCAGCAGCCAAGGAACTAGCGGGAGGTGGGAGCAGTTCTTC. Amino acids: CASSQGTSGRWEQFF.

This sequence joins TRBV4-1 and TRBJ2-5; D is possibly TRBD1 (6 bases). Trimming cost V 0 bases and J 5 bases, with 16 bases left between them. The germline CDR1 and CDR2 sequences are MGHRA and YSYEKL. The CDR3 runs to 16 residues. The CDR3, as DNA: TGCGCCAGCAGCCAAGAGGGGGCAGGGGTGTTGGAGACCCAGTACTTC. The encoded protein is CASSQEGAGVLETQYF.

The chain recombines TRBV6-4 with TRBJ2-6; unclear D gene. V was pared by 2 bases and J by 4 bases, with 9 bases between. Germline V CDR1 and CDR2: MRHNA, SNTAGT. CDR3 size: 15 residues. The CDR3 loop reads CASSDEAQGANVLTF. The CDR3 DNA reads TGTGCCAGCAGTGACGAAGCACAGGGGGCCAACGTCCTGACTTTC.

This clone turned up a few times. The V and J genes are TRBV4-1 and TRBJ2-7, with 10 bases identical to TRBD1. This CDR3 contains 15 residues. V gave up 6 bases and J gave up 2 bases; unmatched junction bases: 7. Germline V gene data show CDR1 as MGHRA and CDR2 as YSYEKL. The CDR3 here is CASSQGQGITYEQYF. The CDR3 bases are TGCGCCAGCAGTCAGGGACAGGGGATCACCTACGAGCAGTACTTC.